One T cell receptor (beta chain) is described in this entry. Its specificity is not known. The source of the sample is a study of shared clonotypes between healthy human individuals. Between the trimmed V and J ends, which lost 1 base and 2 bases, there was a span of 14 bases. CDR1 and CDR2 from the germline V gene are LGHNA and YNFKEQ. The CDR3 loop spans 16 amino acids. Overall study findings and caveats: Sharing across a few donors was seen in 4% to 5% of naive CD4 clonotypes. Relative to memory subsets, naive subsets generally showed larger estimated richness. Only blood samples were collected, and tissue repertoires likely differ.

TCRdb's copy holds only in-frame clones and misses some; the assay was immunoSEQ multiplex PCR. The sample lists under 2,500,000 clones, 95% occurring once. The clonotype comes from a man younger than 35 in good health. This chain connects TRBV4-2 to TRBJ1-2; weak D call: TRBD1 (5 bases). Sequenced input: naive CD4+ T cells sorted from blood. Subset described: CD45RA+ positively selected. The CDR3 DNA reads TGTGCCAGCAGCCAAGTCGCAGGGCCTGAGAACTATGGCTACACCTTC. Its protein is CASSQVAGPENYGYTF.